The present T cell receptor (beta chain) was sequenced within a study of PD-L1 blockade in urothelial cancer. Study details: Atezolizumab at 1,200 mg intravenously every 3 weeks was started by patients around 2014. Males with urothelial cancer arising in the bladder constituted about 85% of the roughly 30 patients.

As to time point: pretreatment peripheral blood. Germline V gives CDR1 MNHEY, CDR2 SMNVEV (reference sequence). The CDR3 sequence is 13 residues long. V lost 8 bases to trimming and J lost 1 base; unmatched junction nucleotides: 3. The protocol was immunoSEQ multiplex PCR, while the TCRdb copy is restricted to in-frame clones and leaves out a portion. Among 45,000 to 55,000 clones, approximately 79% were seen once, and the ten largest hold roughly 10%. This TCR derives from a man in his sixties or seventies with urothelial cancer. The sample in question was PBMCs, obtained around atezolizumab (anti-PD-L1) treatment. The genes are TRBV27 and TRBJ1-1; 8 positions agree with TRBD1. CDR3 sequence: CASQGAENTEAFF. CDR3 sequence (DNA): TGTGCCAGCCAGGGGGCAGAGAACACTGAAGCTTTCTTT.